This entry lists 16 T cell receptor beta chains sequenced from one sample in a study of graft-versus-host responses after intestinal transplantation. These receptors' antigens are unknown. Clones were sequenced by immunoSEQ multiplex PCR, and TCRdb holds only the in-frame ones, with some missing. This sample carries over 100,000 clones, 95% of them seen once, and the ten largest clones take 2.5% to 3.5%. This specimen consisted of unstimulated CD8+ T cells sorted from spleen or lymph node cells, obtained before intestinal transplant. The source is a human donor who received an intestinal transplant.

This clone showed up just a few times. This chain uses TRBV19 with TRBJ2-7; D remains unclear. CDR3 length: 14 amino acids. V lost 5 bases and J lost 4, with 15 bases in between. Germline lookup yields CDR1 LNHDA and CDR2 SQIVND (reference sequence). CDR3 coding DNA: TGTGCCAGTAGTCCCACCCTTGGATCATACGAGCAGTACTTC. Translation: CASSPTLGSYEQYF.

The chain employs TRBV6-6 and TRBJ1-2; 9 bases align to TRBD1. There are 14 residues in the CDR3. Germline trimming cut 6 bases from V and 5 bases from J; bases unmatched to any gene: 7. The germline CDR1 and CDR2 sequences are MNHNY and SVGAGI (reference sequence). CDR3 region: CASSPGQGIYGYTF. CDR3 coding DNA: TGTGCCAGCAGCCCCGGACAGGGGATATATGGCTACACCTTC.

This CDR3 reads CASTGCSSSGNTIYF. The CDR3 coding sequence is TGTGCCAGCACCGGGTGCTCAAGCTCTGGAAACACCATATATTTT. The chain links TRBV28 to TRBJ1-3; D not certain. Germline assignment: CDR1 MDHEN and CDR2 SYDVKM. The CDR3 has 15 amino acids. V was pared by 7 bases and J by 0 bases, with 13 bases between.

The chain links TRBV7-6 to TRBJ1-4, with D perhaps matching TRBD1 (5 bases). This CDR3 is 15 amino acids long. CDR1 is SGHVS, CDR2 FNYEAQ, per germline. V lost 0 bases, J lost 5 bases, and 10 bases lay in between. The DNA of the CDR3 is TGTGCCAGCAGCTTAGCTGACAGTTTGAATGAAAAACTGTTTTTT. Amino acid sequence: CASSLADSLNEKLFF.

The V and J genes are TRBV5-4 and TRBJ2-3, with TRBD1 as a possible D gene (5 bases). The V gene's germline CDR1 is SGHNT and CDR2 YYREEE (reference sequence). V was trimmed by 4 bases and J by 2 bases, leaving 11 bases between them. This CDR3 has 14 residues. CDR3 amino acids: CASSGKTDTDTQYF. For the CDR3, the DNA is TGTGCCAGCAGCGGAAAGACAGACACAGATACGCAGTATTTT.

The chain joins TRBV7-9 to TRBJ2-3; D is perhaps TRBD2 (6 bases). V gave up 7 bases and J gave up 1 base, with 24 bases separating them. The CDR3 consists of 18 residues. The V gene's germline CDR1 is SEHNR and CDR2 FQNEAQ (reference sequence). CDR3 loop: CASTYPLVGREGTDTQYF. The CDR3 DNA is TGTGCCAGCACCTACCCCCTGGTGGGCAGGGAGGGCACAGATACGCAGTATTTT.

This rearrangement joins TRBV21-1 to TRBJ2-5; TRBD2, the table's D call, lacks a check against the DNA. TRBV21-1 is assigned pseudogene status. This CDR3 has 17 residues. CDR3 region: CASSPRGDSGRGETQYF. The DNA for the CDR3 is TGTGCCAGCAGCCCGCGAGGAGATAGCGGGAGGGGTGAGACCCAGTACTTC.

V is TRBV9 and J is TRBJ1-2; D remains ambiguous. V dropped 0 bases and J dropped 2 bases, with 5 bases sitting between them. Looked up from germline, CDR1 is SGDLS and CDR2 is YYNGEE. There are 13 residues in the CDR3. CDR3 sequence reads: CASSVAGNYGYTF. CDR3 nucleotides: TGTGCCAGCAGCGTAGCGGGAAACTATGGCTACACCTTC.

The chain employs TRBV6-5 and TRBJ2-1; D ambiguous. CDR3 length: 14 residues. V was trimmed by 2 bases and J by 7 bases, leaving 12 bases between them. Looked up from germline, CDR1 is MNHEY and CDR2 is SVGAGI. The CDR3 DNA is TGTGCCAGCAGTTACCTGACCCGAGGAAATGAGCAGTTCTTC. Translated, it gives CASSYLTRGNEQFF.

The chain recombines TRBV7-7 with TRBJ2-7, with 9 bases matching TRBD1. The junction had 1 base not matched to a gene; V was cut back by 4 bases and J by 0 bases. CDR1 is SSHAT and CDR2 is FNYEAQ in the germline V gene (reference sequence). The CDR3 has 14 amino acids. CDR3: CASSWGQGSYEQYF. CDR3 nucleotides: TGTGCCAGCAGCTGGGGACAGGGCTCCTACGAGCAGTACTTC.

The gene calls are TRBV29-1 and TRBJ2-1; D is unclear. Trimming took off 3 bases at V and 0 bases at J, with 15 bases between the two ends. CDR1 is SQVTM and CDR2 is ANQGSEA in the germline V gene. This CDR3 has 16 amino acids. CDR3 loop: CSVEPATDYSYNEQFF. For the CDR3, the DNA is TGCAGCGTTGAGCCGGCGACGGATTACTCCTACAATGAGCAGTTCTTC.

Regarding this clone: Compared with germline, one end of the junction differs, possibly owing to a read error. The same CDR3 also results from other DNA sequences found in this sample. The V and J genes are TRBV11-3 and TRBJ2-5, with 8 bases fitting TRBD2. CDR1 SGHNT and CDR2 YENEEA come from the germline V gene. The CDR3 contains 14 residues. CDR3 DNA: TGCGCCAGCAGCTCCGAGCGGGGGAAAGAGACCCAGTACTTC. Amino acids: CASSSERGKETQYF.

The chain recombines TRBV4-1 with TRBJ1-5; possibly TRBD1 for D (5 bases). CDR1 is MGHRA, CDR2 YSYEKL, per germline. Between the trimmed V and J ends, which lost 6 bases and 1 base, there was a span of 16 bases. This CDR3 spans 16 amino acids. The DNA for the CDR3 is TGCGCCAGCAGTTTGATTAGGGGAGGCAGCAATCAGCCCCAGCATTTT. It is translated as CASSLIRGGSNQPQHF.

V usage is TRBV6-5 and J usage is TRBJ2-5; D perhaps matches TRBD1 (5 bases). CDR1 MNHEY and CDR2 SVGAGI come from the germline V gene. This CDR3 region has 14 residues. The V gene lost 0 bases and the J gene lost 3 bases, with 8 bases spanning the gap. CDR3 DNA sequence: TGTGCCAGCAGTTACTCGTCGGACAAAGAGACCCAGTACTTC. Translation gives CASSYSSDKETQYF.

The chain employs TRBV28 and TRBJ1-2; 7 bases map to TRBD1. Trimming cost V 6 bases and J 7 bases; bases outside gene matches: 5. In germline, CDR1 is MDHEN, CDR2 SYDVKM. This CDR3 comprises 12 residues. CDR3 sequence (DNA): TGTGCCAGCAGAATGACAGGGTCTGGCTACACCTTC. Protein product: CASRMTGSGYTF.

CDR3 sequence reads: CASSQQGADEKLFF. DNA for the CDR3: TGCGCCAGCAGCCAACAGGGCGCGGACGAAAAACTGTTTTTT. V gene TRBV4-1 combines with J gene TRBJ1-4; D is perhaps TRBD1 (5 bases). Germline assignment: CDR1 MGHRA and CDR2 YSYEKL. The CDR3 is 14 amino acids. Trimming took 2 bases from V and 8 from J, leaving 12 bases between them.